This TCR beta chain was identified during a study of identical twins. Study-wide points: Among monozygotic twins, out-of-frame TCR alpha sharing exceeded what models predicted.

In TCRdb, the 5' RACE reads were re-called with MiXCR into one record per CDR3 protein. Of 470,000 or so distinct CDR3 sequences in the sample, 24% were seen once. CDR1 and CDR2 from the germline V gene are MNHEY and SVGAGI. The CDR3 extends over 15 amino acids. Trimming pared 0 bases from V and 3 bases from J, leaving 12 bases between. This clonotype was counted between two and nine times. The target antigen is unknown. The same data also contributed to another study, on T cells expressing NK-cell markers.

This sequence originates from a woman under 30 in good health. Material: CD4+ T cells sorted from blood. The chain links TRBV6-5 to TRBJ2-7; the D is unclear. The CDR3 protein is CASSYSGGVGYEQYF. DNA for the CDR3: TGTGCCAGCAGTTACTCCGGCGGAGTGGGCTACGAGCAGTACTTC.